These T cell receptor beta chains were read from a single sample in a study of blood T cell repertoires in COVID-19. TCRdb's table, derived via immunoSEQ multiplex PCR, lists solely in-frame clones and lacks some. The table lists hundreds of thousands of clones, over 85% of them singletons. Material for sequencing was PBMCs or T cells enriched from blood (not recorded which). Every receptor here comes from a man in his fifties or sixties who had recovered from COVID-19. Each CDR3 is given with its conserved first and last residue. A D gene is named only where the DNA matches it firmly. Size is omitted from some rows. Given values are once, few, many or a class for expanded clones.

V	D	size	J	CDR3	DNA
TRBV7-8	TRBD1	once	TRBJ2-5	CASKPGQGAKETQYF	TGTGCCAGCAAGCCGGGACAGGGGGCGAAAGAGACCCAGTACTTC
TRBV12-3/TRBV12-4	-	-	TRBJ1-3	CATVSQGGNTIYF	TGTGCCACCGTAAGCCAGGGAGGAAACACCATATATTTT
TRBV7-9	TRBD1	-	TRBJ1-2	CASSPDRGDYGYTF	TGTGCCAGCAGCCCGGACAGGGGGGACTATGGCTACACCTTC
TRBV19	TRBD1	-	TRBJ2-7	CASSSQDRRYEQYF	TGTGCCAGTAGTTCGCAGGACAGGCGCTACGAGCAGTACTTC
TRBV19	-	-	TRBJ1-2	CASSIGPYGYTF	TGTGCCAGTAGTATCGGTCCGTATGGCTACACCTTC
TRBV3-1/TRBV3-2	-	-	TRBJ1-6	CASREAENSPLHF	TGTGCCAGCCGGGAGGCCGAAAATTCACCCCTCCACTTT
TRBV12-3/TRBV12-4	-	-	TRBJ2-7	CASSPPGGYEQYF	TGTGCCAGCAGTCCCCCCGGGGGCTACGAGCAGTACTTC
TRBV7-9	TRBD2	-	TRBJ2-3	CASSPLPTSEDTQYF	TGTGCCAGCAGCCCGCTCCCGACTAGCGAGGATACGCAGTATTTT
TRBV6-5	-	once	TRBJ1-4	CASSREGSTNEKLFF	TGTGCCAGCAGTAGAGAGGGTTCAACTAATGAAAAACTGTTTTTT
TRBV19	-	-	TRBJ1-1	CASRGLGQLTEAFF	TGTGCCAGTAGAGGGCTGGGACAATTGACTGAAGCTTTCTTT
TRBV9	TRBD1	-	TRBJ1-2	CASSAGGEFYGYTF	TGTGCCAGCAGCGCAGGGGGTGAATTCTATGGCTACACCTTC
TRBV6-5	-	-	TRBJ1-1	CASSLAGGNTEAFF	TGTGCCAGCAGTTTGGCAGGAGGGAACACTGAAGCTTTCTTT
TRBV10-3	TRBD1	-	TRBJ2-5	CAISDPTGGRFQETQYF	TGTGCCATCAGTGACCCCACAGGGGGCCGCTTCCAAGAGACCCAGTACTTC
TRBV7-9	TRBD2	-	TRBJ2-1	CASSLVGGSPNEQFF	TGTGCCAGCAGCTTGGTCGGCGGGAGCCCCAATGAGCAGTTCTTC
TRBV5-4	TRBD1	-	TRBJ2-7	CASMDRSSYEQYF	TGTGCCAGCATGGACAGGAGCTCCTACGAGCAGTACTTC
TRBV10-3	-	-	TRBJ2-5	CAISARSGETQYF	TGTGCCATCAGTGCCCGAAGCGGAGAGACCCAGTACTTC
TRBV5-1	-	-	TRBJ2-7	CASSFAGSSYEQYF	TGCGCCAGCAGCTTCGCGGGCAGCTCCTACGAGCAGTACTTC
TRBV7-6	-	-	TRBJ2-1	CASSLGGSVEQFF	TGTGCCAGCAGCTTAGGTGGTAGCGTTGAGCAGTTCTTC
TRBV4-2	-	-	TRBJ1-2	CASSQEGQTGGYTF	TGTGCCAGCAGCCAAGAAGGACAGACGGGAGGCTACACCTTC
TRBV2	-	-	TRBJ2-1	CASSLRGGGANEQFF	TGTGCCAGCAGTCTAAGGGGTGGCGGTGCGAATGAGCAGTTCTTC
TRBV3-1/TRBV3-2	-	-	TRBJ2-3	CASSQARGATTDTQYF	TGTGCCAGCAGCCAAGCCAGGGGGGCGACCACAGATACGCAGTATTTT
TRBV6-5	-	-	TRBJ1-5	CASSLNNQPQHF	TGTGCCAGCAGTCTAAATAATCAGCCCCAGCATTTT